This TCR beta chain stems from a study of CD8 T cells in ankylosing spondylitis (dated by TCRdb to the late 2010s). Some background on the complete study: The study set out to find disease-linked TCR variants by profiling T cell receptor beta repertoires in ankylosing spondylitis patients and healthy donors. The full study cohort comprised some 27 ankylosing spondylitis patients and around 100 healthy donors. Peripheral blood samples were taken, and synovial fluid was additionally collected from ankylosing spondylitis patients.

The paper as a whole reports these results and caveats: Some of the motif variants had been reported before in the synovial fluid and blood of reactive arthritis patients, a finding that suggests common disease-initiation mechanisms. The disease-linked clones had a CD8+ phenotype and were found at relatively low frequencies in peripheral blood. According to the report, matched synovial fluid samples from ankylosing spondylitis patients were significantly enriched for the disease-linked clones. A TCR beta motif of about 8 highly homologous amino acid variants appeared characteristic of blood from ankylosing spondylitis patients.

The reads were generated on an Illumina HiSeq 2500. TCR beta libraries were prepared by quantitative 5'-RACE with molecular barcodes. The authors processed their data as follows. Disease-linked TCR variants were identified with a new computational method built on a probabilistic model of VDJ rearrangement. Clones were called with MiXCR by TCRdb after fastp trimmed the public reads at Q25, and only in-frame beta chains were retained. Each entry is one CDR3 protein sequence, shown with its most common DNA and genes. The V and J calls and clone size come from TCRdb's table, not from the authors' own analysis. A total of around 770,000 distinct CDR3 sequences appear in this sample, 15% to 20% of them only once. 15% to 20% of the sample comes from the top ten. The CDR3 runs 17 amino acids, cysteine and phenylalanine included. The read is trimmed to its CDR3 DNA, 51 bases read in frame from base 1. Trimming leaves V shorter by 3 bases and J shorter by 6 bases, with the junction holding 9 bases beyond the gene matches.

Regarding this clonotype: The specificity of this receptor is unknown. Base-call qualities are not available, and no considerably larger clone is one nucleotide away.

The origin of this receptor is a male donor with ankylosing spondylitis. Sequencing used blood, either unsorted or a sorted T cell fraction (not recorded which). Rearrangement joined TRBV12-3 or TRBV12-4 to TRBJ2-3, with 13 central nucleotides matching TRBD2. DNA sequence: TGTGCCAGCAGTTTGGAAGGACTAGCGGGAGCGGGCGATACGCAGTATTTT. It is translated as CASSLEGLAGAGDTQYF.